A selection of T cell receptor beta chains follows, all from one sample in a study of monozygotic twins with inflammatory bowel disease. TCRdb re-called the 5' RACE reads and gives one entry per CDR3 protein, without DNA. The sample's table shows roughly 160,000 distinct CDR3 sequences. Sequencing was performed on blood. These TCRs come from a human donor with ulcerative colitis or Crohn's disease, or a healthy co-twin of an affected twin (not recorded which). Both conserved end residues are part of each CDR3.

length	J	V	CDR3
17	TRBJ2-3	TRBV12-3/TRBV12-4	CASSYGGAGALADTQYF
12	TRBJ2-3	TRBV3-1	CASSRGRDTQYF
12	TRBJ1-2	TRBV20-1	CSARGTDYGYTF
14	TRBJ1-2	TRBV10-3	CAISESIGNYGYTF
12	TRBJ1-4	TRBV18	CASSPGVEKLFF
15	TRBJ2-1	TRBV5-1	CASSWGTFDHNEQFF
16	TRBJ2-2	TRBV19	CASISEGGGYTGELFF
20	TRBJ2-1	TRBV7-3	CASSSSGWQGETSFYNEQFF
12	TRBJ1-1	TRBV5-1	CASARGGTEAFF
14	TRBJ2-7	TRBV7-2	CASSTRDRGFEQYF
14	TRBJ2-7	TRBV5-4	CASSTGQGAGEQYF
13	TRBJ1-1	TRBV7-9	CASSLAIRTEAFF
15	TRBJ2-1	TRBV12-3/TRBV12-4	CASRQQGIRYNEQFF
15	TRBJ1-5	TRBV3-1	CASSQTGQSNQPQHF
12	TRBJ1-5	TRBV7-9	CASSPSGITQHF
12	TRBJ2-1	TRBV6-2/TRBV6-3	CASSPEGNEQFF
13	TRBJ2-4	TRBV5-6	CASSYDRGDIQYF
12	TRBJ2-7	TRBV20-1	CSARRREYEQYF
14	TRBJ2-3	TRBV20-1	CSALGQGAPDTQYF
16	TRBJ2-1	TRBV5-1	CASSYSGTGSYNEQFF
17	TRBJ1-5	TRBV24-1	CATSDKRQGPEHQPQHF
14	TRBJ2-7	TRBV6-2/TRBV6-3	CASSFTLVSYEQYF
17	TRBJ2-1	TRBV20-1	CSARDVLAGYSYNEQFF
15	TRBJ2-7	TRBV20-1	CSAQSRPGITYEQYF
15	TRBJ1-1	TRBV5-5	CASSRDRGDYTEAFF
15	TRBJ2-7	TRBV11-1	CASSPRGQVSYEQYF
15	TRBJ1-1	TRBV29-1	CSVREAGGKAAEAFF
15	TRBJ2-1	TRBV2	CDSSDGGRVPNEQFF
13	TRBJ1-5	TRBV2	CASSGQPNQPQHF
15	TRBJ2-5	TRBV7-8	CASSPLTGSWETQYF
16	TRBJ2-1	TRBV29-1	CSVDGLSPLAYNEQFF
16	TRBJ2-7	TRBV7-8	CASSGEPGLAGFEQYF
16	TRBJ2-3	TRBV20-1	CSAPSRGGMRSDTQYF
13	TRBJ1-1	TRBV5-1	CASSLEATTEAFF
12	TRBJ1-1	TRBV6-5	CASRPDRGEAFF
13	TRBJ1-6	TRBV14	CASSQRQLSPLHF
14	TRBJ2-5	TRBV6-1	CASMSQISQETQYF
14	TRBJ2-3	TRBV24-1	CATSDPTPRHTQYF
13	TRBJ2-2	TRBV3-1	CASSGDHTGELFF
15	TRBJ1-3	TRBV2	CASSEIGRSGNTIYF
14	TRBJ2-3	TRBV10-3	CAIRDRGGVDTQYF
16	TRBJ2-2	TRBV30	CAWTQTPNRGTGELFF
15	TRBJ2-1	TRBV7-9	CASSQPAGGRNEQFF
19	TRBJ2-3	TRBV11-1	CASSLLLKGRGTRTDTQYF
13	TRBJ2-7	TRBV7-9	CASSSSPPLEQYF
16	TRBJ2-1	TRBV9	CASSAPPGTSMDEQFF
15	TRBJ2-2	TRBV7-9	CASSTWTSNTGELFF
13	TRBJ2-7	TRBV20-1	CSARDYYGREQYF
13	TRBJ1-1	TRBV5-1	CASSLQLHTEAFF
14	TRBJ1-6	TRBV20-1	CSATVRVGDSPLHF
13	TRBJ2-7	TRBV7-9	CASSSPEAYEQYF
14	TRBJ2-1	TRBV7-8	CASSSWTSRNEQFF
14	TRBJ2-1	TRBV28	CASSPLGSHNEQFF
16	TRBJ2-6	TRBV28	CASKGQDLSGANVLTF
16	TRBJ2-3	TRBV7-2	CASSLVAQRSTDTQYF
13	TRBJ2-7	TRBV3-1	CASSPDGTYEQYF
15	TRBJ2-1	TRBV5-1	CASSKLQGAYNEQFF
12	TRBJ1-2	TRBV18	CASSPTGLGYTF